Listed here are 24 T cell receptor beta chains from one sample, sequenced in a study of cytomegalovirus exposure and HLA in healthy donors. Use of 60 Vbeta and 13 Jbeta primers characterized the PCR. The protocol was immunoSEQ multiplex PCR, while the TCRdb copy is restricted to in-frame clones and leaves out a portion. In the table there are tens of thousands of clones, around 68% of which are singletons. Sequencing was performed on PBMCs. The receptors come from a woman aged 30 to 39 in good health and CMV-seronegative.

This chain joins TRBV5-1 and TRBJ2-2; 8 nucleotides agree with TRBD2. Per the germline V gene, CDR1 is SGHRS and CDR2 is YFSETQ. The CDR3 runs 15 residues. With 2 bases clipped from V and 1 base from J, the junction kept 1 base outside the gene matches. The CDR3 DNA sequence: TGCGCCAGCAGCTTCCTAGCGGGGAACACCGGGGAGCTGTTTTTT. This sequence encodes CASSFLAGNTGELFF.

The CDR3, as DNA: TGCAGCGTTCACCCCGACAGGGACACTGAAGCTTTCTTT. Its translation: CSVHPDRDTEAFF. The genes are TRBV29-1 and TRBJ1-1; TRBD1 aligns across 7 bases. V lost 5 bases and J lost 3; bases outside the gene matches: 6. The CDR3 loop spans 13 amino acids. The germline V gene encodes CDR1 SQVTM and CDR2 ANQGSEA.

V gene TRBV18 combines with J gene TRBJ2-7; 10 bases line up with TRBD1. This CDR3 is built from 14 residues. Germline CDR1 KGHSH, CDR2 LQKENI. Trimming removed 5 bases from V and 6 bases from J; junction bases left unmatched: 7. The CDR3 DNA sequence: TGTGCCAGCTCATCCGGGACAGGGGCCCTCGAGCAGTACTTC. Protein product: CASSSGTGALEQYF.

The CDR3 loop is CASRSTNTGELFF. CDR3 in DNA: TGTGCCAGCAGGTCCACAAACACCGGGGAGCTGTTTTTT. This rearrangement joins TRBV6-5 to TRBJ2-2; D ambiguous. Trimming left V 6 bases short and J 2 bases short, with 7 bases between. Germline values: CDR1 MNHEY, CDR2 SVGAGI. The CDR3 loop spans 13 amino acids.

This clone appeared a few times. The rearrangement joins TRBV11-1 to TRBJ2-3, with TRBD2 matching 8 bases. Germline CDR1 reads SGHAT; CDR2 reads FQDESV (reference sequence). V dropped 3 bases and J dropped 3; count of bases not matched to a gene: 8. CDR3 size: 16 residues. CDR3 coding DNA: TGTGCCAGCAGCTTGAGACGGGGGGGAGGTACAGATACGCAGTATTTT. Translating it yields CASSLRRGGGTDTQYF.

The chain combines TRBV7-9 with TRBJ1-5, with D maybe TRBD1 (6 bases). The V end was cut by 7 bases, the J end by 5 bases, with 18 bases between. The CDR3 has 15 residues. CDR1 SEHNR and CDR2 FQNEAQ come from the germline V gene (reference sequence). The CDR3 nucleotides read TGTGCCAGCACCGAGGGGGGGGGCTATCATCAGCCCCAGCATTTT. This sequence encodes CASTEGGGYHQPQHF.

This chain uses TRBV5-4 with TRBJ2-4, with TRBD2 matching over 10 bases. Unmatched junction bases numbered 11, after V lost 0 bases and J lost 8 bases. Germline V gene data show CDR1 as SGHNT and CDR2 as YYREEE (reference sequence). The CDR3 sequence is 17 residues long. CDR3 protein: CASSLARSGGAPDIQYF. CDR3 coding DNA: TGTGCCAGCAGCTTGGCAAGGAGCGGGGGGGCCCCGGACATTCAGTACTTC.

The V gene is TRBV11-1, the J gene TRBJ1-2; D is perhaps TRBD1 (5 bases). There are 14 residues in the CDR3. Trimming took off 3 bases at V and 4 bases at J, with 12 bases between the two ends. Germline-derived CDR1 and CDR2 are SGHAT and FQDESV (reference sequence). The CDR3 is CASSLGGLGYGYTF. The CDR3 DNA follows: TGTGCCAGCAGCTTGGGGGGATTAGGCTATGGCTACACCTTC.

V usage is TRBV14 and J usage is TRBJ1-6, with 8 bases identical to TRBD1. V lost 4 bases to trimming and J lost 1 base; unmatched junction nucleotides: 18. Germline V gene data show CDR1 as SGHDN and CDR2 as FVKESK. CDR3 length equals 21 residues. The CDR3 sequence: CASSLPPGTGGKTSYNSPLHF. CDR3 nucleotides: TGTGCCAGCAGCCTTCCCCCCGGGACAGGAGGGAAAACATCCTATAATTCACCCCTCCACTTT.

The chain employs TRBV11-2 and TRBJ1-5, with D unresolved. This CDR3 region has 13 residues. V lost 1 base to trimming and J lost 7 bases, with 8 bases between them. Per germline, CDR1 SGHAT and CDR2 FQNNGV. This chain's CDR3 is CASSLGGGQPQHF. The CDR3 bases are TGTGCCAGCAGCTTAGGAGGCGGGCAGCCCCAGCATTTT.

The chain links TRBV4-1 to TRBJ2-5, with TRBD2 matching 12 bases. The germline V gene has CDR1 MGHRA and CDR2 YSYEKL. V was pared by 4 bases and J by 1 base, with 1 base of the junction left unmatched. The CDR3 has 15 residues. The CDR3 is CASSPSGGGQETQYF. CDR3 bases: TGCGCCAGCAGCCCTAGCGGGGGGGGCCAAGAGACCCAGTACTTC.

The CDR3 nucleotides read TGTGCCAGCAGCCTTAGACAGGGGGCGCCGCATCAGCCCCAGCATTTT. Translation gives CASSLRQGAPHQPQHF. The V call is TRBV5-6, the J call TRBJ1-5, with 10 bases that match TRBD1. Trimming cost V 4 bases and J 5 bases; bases outside gene matches: 9. This CDR3 is built from 16 residues. CDR1 and CDR2 (germline): SGHDT, YYEEEE.

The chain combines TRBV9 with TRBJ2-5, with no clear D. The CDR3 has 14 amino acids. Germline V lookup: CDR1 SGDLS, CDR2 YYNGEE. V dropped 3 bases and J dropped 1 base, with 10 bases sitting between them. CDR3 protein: CASSARLFQETQYF. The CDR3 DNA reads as TGTGCCAGCAGCGCACGACTGTTCCAAGAGACCCAGTACTTC.

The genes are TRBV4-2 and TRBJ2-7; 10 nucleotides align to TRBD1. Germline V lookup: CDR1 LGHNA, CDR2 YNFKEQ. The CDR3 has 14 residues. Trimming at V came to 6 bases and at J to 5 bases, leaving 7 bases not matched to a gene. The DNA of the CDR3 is TGTGCCAGCAGGGGGACAGGGGCGGGCGACGAGCAGTACTTC. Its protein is CASRGTGAGDEQYF.

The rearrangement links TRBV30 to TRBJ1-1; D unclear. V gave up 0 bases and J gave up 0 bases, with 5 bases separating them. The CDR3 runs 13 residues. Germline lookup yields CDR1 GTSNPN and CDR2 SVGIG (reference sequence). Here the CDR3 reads CAWSVSMNTEAFF. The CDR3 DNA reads TGTGCCTGGAGTGTTAGCATGAACACTGAAGCTTTCTTT.

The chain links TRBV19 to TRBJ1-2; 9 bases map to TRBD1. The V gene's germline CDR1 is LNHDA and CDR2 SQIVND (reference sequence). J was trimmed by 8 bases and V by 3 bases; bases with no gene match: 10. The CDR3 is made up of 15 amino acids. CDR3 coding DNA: TGTGCCAGTAGTATGGAAGACAGGGGGATAAAGGGCTACACCTTC. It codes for CASSMEDRGIKGYTF.

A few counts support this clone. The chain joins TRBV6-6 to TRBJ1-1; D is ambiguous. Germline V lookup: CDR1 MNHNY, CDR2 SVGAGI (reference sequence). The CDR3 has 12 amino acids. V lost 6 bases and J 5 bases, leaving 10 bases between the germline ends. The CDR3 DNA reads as TGTGCCAGCAGCACTAGGCTAACTGAAGCTTTCTTT. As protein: CASSTRLTEAFF.

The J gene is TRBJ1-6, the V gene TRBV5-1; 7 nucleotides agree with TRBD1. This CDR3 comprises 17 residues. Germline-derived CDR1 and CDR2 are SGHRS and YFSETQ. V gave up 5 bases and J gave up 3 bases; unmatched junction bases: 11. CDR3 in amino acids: CASSGGRDSYYNSPLHF. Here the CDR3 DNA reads TGCGCCAGCAGTGGTGGACGGGACAGCTACTATAATTCACCCCTCCACTTT.

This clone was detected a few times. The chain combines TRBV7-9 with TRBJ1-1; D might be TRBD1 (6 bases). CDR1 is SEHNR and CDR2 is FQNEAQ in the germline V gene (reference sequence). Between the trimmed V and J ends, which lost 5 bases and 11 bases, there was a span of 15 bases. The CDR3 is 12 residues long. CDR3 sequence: CASSPGGAMAFF. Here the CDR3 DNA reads TGTGCCAGCAGCCCTGGGGGGGCAATGGCTTTCTTT. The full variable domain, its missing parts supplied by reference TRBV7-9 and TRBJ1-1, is DTGVSQNPRHKITKRGQNVTFRCDPISEHNRLYWYRQTLGQGPEFLTYFQNEAQLEKSRLLSDRFSAERPKGSFSTLEIQRTEQGDSAMYLCASSPGGAMAFFGQGTRLTVV.

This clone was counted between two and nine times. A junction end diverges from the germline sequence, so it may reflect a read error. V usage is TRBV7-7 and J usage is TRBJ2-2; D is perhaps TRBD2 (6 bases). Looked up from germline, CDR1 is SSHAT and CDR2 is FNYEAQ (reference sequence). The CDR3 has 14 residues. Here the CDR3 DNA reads TGTGCTAGCAGCTCGACTAGTTACACCGGGGAGCTGTTTTTT. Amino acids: CASSSTSYTGELFF.

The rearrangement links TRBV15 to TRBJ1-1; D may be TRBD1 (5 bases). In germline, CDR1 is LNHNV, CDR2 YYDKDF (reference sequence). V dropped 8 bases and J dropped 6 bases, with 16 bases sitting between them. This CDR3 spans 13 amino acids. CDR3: CATGWGFASEAFF. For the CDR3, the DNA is TGTGCCACCGGATGGGGCTTTGCGTCTGAAGCTTTCTTT.

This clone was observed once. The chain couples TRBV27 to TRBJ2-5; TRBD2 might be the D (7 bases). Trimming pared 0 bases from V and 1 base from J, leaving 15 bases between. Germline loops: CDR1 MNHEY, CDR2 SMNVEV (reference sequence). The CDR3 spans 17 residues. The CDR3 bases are TGTGCCAGCAGTTTATCGGGGGGGCACGTCCCCCAAGAGACCCAGTACTTC. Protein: CASSLSGGHVPQETQYF.

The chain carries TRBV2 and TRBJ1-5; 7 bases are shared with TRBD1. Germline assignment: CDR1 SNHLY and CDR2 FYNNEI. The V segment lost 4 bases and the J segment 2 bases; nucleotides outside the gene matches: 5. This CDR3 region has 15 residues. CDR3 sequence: CASSVQGVGNQPQHF. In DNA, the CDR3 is TGTGCCAGCAGTGTCCAGGGGGTAGGCAATCAGCCCCAGCATTTT.

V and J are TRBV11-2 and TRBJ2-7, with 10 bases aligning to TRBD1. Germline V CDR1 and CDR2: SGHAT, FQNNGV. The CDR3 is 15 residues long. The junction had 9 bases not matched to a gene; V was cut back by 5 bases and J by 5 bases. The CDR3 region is CASSPRGTGVHEQYF. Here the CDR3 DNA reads TGTGCCAGCAGCCCGAGGGGGACAGGGGTGCACGAGCAGTACTTC.